Below are 30 T cell receptor beta chains sequenced from a single sample in a study of cytomegalovirus exposure and HLA in healthy donors. PCR employed 60 Vbeta and 13 Jbeta primers. Assay used: immunoSEQ multiplex PCR; TCRdb lists only in-frame clones, some missing. The data show 150,000 to 180,000 clones, around 75% seen once. The sample was PBMCs. The source is a man aged 25 to 40 in good health and CMV-seropositive.

The chain combines TRBV4-1 with TRBJ1-5; no reliable D call. Germline CDR1 and CDR2: MGHRA and YSYEKL. This CDR3 comprises 15 residues. V was cut by 1 base and J by 7 bases, with 14 bases left in between. CDR3 in amino acids: CASSQASRRGQPQHF. CDR3 in DNA: TGCGCCAGCAGCCAAGCGAGTCGCAGAGGACAGCCCCAGCATTTT.

The chain uses TRBV5-1 and TRBJ1-4, with D unclear. The V and J ends lost 4 bases and 3 bases respectively, with 16 bases between them. This CDR3 comprises 16 residues. In germline, CDR1 is SGHRS, CDR2 YFSETQ. The CDR3 DNA reads TGCGCCAGCAGCAACCTGGGGTGGGGAGCTAATGAAAAACTGTTTTTT. It specifies CASSNLGWGANEKLFF.

This sequence joins TRBV11-3 and TRBJ2-1, with a possible D match to TRBD1 (6 bases). CDR1 is SGHNT, CDR2 YENEEA, per germline. This CDR3 comprises 16 residues. Deletions cut 5 bases from V and 7 bases from J, with 21 bases between. The CDR3 region is CASSPRGTGSVNEQFF. The CDR3 coding sequence is TGTGCCAGCAGCCCTAGGGGGACCGGTTCTGTGAATGAGCAGTTCTTC.

The chain recombines TRBV9 with TRBJ1-3; D ambiguous. V was clipped by 4 bases and J by 2 bases, with 7 bases between them. The CDR3 is 13 amino acids. The germline V gene encodes CDR1 SGDLS and CDR2 YYNGEE. The CDR3 protein is CASSPTPGNTIYF. The CDR3 nucleotides are TGTGCCAGCAGCCCGACACCTGGAAACACCATATATTTT.

Comment on this clone: This specimen includes other DNA sequences encoding the same CDR3. The rearrangement uses TRBV7-3 and TRBJ2-7; D is perhaps TRBD1 (6 bases). V dropped 2 bases and J dropped 3 bases, with 11 bases sitting between them. This CDR3 is 14 amino acids long. Germline V gene lookup returns CDR1 SGHTA and CDR2 FQGTGA. The CDR3 protein is CASSLGQGNYEQYF. In nucleotides, the CDR3 is TGTGCCAGCAGCTTAGGCCAGGGGAACTACGAGCAGTACTTC.

V and J are TRBV5-3 and TRBJ2-7; TRBD1 matches at 11 bases. TRBV5-3 is flagged as an ORF with uncertain function. J was trimmed by 6 bases and V by 8 bases; bases with no gene match: 7. This CDR3 contains 13 residues. The CDR3 region is CARVDRGRVEQYF. In DNA form, the CDR3 reads TGTGCCAGGGTGGACAGGGGGCGAGTCGAGCAGTACTTC.

This clone was seen more than once but under ten times. This chain links TRBV5-1 with TRBJ2-2, with D uncertain. Germline values: CDR1 SGHRS, CDR2 YFSETQ. The CDR3 covers 12 residues. With 4 bases removed from V and 5 bases from J, the gap between germline ends came to 6 bases. This CDR3 is CASSTETGELFF. The CDR3 DNA sequence: TGCGCCAGCAGCACCGAGACCGGGGAGCTGTTTTTT.

The chain combines TRBV7-9 with TRBJ1-2; TRBD1 is a possible D gene (5 bases). V was trimmed by 6 bases and J by 2 bases, leaving 13 bases between them. CDR3 length: 14 residues. Germline loops: CDR1 SEHNR, CDR2 FQNEAQ (reference sequence). CDR3 in amino acids: CASSSGGENYGYTF. The CDR3 DNA sequence: TGTGCCAGCAGTTCTGGGGGGGAGAACTATGGCTACACCTTC.

The rearrangement links TRBV5-1 to TRBJ2-7, with 10 nucleotides matching TRBD2. The CDR3 runs to 18 residues. Germline CDR1 SGHRS, CDR2 YFSETQ. The junction had 17 bases not matched to a gene; V was cut back by 4 bases and J by 4 bases. CDR3 region: CASSPLLAGVRYTYEQYF. DNA for the CDR3: TGCGCCAGCAGCCCCCTCCTAGCGGGAGTTAGGTATACGTACGAGCAGTACTTC.

The CDR3 DNA is TGCGCCAGCAGTGAGTCGATTAGCTCCTACGAGCAGTACTTC. It is translated as CASSESISSYEQYF. The genes are TRBV10-1 and TRBJ2-7; no reliable D call. Germline-derived CDR1 and CDR2 are WNHNN and SYGVQD (reference sequence). There are 14 residues in the CDR3. The germline V and J ends were trimmed by 0 bases and 0 bases, with 6 bases remaining between them.

The gene calls are TRBV27 and TRBJ2-3, with D uncertain. CDR3 size: 14 residues. V lost 5 bases to trimming and J lost 6 bases, with 15 bases between them. Per germline, CDR1 MNHEY and CDR2 SMNVEV (reference sequence). CDR3 DNA: TGTGCCAGCAGTATACCATCTAGTCCCGATACGCAGTATTTT. This sequence encodes CASSIPSSPDTQYF.

The chain couples TRBV2 to TRBJ2-2, with 7 bases fitting TRBD2. The CDR3 is 14 amino acids. Germline loops: CDR1 SNHLY, CDR2 FYNNEI. The trim removed 7 bases at V and 7 bases at J, leaving 9 bases unmatched. CDR3 DNA sequence: TGTGCCAGCATGAAGGGACTACCCGGCGGGGAGCTGTTTTTT. Its protein product is CASMKGLPGGELFF.

The chain combines TRBV5-1 with TRBJ2-2; 9 bases fit TRBD2. The CDR3 extends over 16 amino acids. V lost 4 bases to trimming and J lost 4 bases; unmatched junction nucleotides: 8. Germline values: CDR1 SGHRS, CDR2 YFSETQ. The CDR3 sequence is CASSGGSSGITGELFF. CDR3 nucleotides: TGCGCCAGCAGCGGGGGGTCTAGCGGGATCACCGGGGAGCTGTTTTTT.

The rearrangement joins TRBV2 to TRBJ1-5; D is unresolved. V was trimmed by 0 bases and J by 7 bases, leaving 7 bases between them. This CDR3 is built from 13 residues. Per the germline V gene, CDR1 is SNHLY and CDR2 is FYNNEI. DNA of the CDR3: TGTGCCAGCAGTGAAGCGCACGGGCAGCCCCAGCATTTT. Residues: CASSEAHGQPQHF. The variable domain in full, with the rest retrieved from reference TRBV2 and TRBJ1-5, is EPEVTQTPSHQVTQMGQEVILRCVPISNHLYFYWYRQILGQKVEFLVSFYNNEISEKSEIFDDQFSVERPDGSNFTLKIRSTKLEDSAMYFCASSEAHGQPQHFGDGTRLSIL.

This clone was recorded once. The chain joins TRBV30 to TRBJ2-7; D is perhaps TRBD2 (6 bases). Germline CDR1 and CDR2: GTSNPN and SVGIG (reference sequence). This CDR3 is built from 13 residues. Between the trimmed V and J ends, which lost 3 bases and 9 bases, there was a span of 18 bases. This chain's CDR3 is CAWSSGTDRGQYF. The CDR3 DNA reads as TGTGCCTGGAGCTCCGGGACTGACCGGGGGCAGTACTTC.

This clone came up a few times. CDR3 coding DNA: TGTGCCAGCAGCGCCCGGGCGACAGGGGAAATCCACGAGCAGTACTTC. The encoded protein is CASSARATGEIHEQYF. This sequence joins TRBV9 and TRBJ2-7, with 8 bases matching TRBD1. Unmatched junction bases numbered 13, after V lost 3 bases and J lost 5 bases. This CDR3 contains 16 residues. Germline CDR1 is SGDLS and CDR2 is YYNGEE.

The chain links TRBV30 to TRBJ1-1; D is possibly TRBD1 (5 bases). Between the trimmed V and J ends, which lost 5 bases and 11 bases, there was a span of 27 bases. The CDR3 runs to 15 residues. From germline, CDR1 is GTSNPN and CDR2 SVGIG (reference sequence). The CDR3 DNA reads as TGTGCCTGGGGGACGCCGGCCTGGCCCGGGGGAGATGCTTTCTTT. It encodes CAWGTPAWPGGDAFF.

This rearrangement joins TRBV27 to TRBJ2-1, with 8 bases that match TRBD1. The CDR3 has 16 residues. CDR1 and CDR2 from the germline V gene are MNHEY and SMNVEV (reference sequence). Trimming removed 2 bases from V and 1 base from J; junction bases left unmatched: 4. In DNA, the CDR3 is TGTGCCAGCAGTTTAGGGCGACAGGGGTCCTACAATGAGCAGTTCTTC. Encoded protein: CASSLGRQGSYNEQFF.

CDR3 amino acids: CASERGGFGTDTQYF. The CDR3 region has the DNA TGTGCCTCCGAGAGGGGGGGCTTCGGCACAGATACGCAGTATTTT. The chain is built from TRBV10-3 and TRBJ2-3; a weak D match, TRBD2 (7 bases). Trimming pared 11 bases from V and 1 base from J, leaving 19 bases between. Germline V CDR1 and CDR2: ENHRY, SYGVKD. CDR3 length: 15 amino acids.

This chain joins TRBV9 and TRBJ1-4, with 7 nucleotides matching TRBD1. The V and J ends lost 1 base and 14 bases, in that order; junction bases with no gene match: 11. Per the germline V gene, CDR1 is SGDLS and CDR2 is YYNGEE. The CDR3 length is 14 residues. This chain's CDR3 is CASSVSQGKDELFF. Written as DNA, the CDR3 is TGTGCCAGCAGCGTATCACAGGGGAAGGATGAGCTGTTTTTT.

The chain joins TRBV28 to TRBJ2-1, with 10 bases lining up with TRBD2. The CDR3 has 19 residues. Germline V lookup: CDR1 MDHEN, CDR2 SYDVKM. The V gene end was trimmed by 4 bases and the J gene end by 8 bases; junction bases not matched to a gene: 20. CDR3 in DNA: TGTGCCAGCAGTTCACCACGGATCCCTCTAGCGGGAGATGGGGATGAGCAGTTCTTC. Encoded protein: CASSSPRIPLAGDGDEQFF.

This clone was seen a handful of times. This chain links TRBV10-1 with TRBJ1-5; 8 positions agree with TRBD1. The CDR3 has 15 amino acids. Looked up from germline, CDR1 is WNHNN and CDR2 is SYGVQD (reference sequence). Losses at the gene ends were 10 bases for V and 1 base for J; bases not matched to a gene: 9. This CDR3 is CATPRRGQSNQPQHF. Here the CDR3 DNA reads TGCGCCACCCCCCGCAGGGGGCAGAGCAATCAGCCCCAGCATTTT.

The V gene is TRBV4-2, the J gene TRBJ2-1; D perhaps matches TRBD1 (6 bases). Germline V gene lookup returns CDR1 LGHNA and CDR2 YNFKEQ. The CDR3 length is 18 residues. Deletions cut 1 base from V and 8 bases from J, with 24 bases between. The CDR3 region is CASSQGGQGFSIFDEQFF. CDR3 in DNA: TGTGCCAGCAGCCAAGGAGGGCAGGGGTTTTCGATTTTCGATGAGCAGTTCTTC.

This chain joins TRBV5-4 and TRBJ2-7; TRBD2 agrees at 10 bases. V dropped 9 bases and J dropped 7; count of bases not matched to a gene: 19. This CDR3 comprises 16 residues. Germline V gene data show CDR1 as SGHNT and CDR2 as YYREEE (reference sequence). The DNA for the CDR3 is TGTGCCATCGCCTCGTCTTCGGGACTAGCGATTGGGGAGCAGTACTTC. This gives the protein CAIASSSGLAIGEQYF.

This chain uses TRBV18 with TRBJ1-2; TRBD1 aligns across 7 bases. The germline gives CDR1 KGHSH, CDR2 LQKENI. The CDR3 runs 15 residues. The trim removed 3 bases at V and 0 bases at J, leaving 4 bases unmatched. CDR3 nucleotide sequence: TGTGCCAGCTCACCGACGGACAGGACTAACTATGGCTACACCTTC. This translates into CASSPTDRTNYGYTF.

V usage is TRBV18 and J usage is TRBJ1-2; D remains unclear. Germline loops: CDR1 KGHSH, CDR2 LQKENI. There are 13 residues in the CDR3. Trimming removed 3 bases at V and 6 bases at J, with 11 bases between. CDR3 in amino acids: CASSPRIWNGYTF. The CDR3 region has the DNA TGTGCCAGCTCACCGAGGATTTGGAATGGCTACACCTTC.

The table lists this clone with a few counts. V and J are TRBV7-2 and TRBJ2-5; 10 bases align to TRBD2. V lost 0 bases and J lost 5; bases outside the gene matches: 9. Germline CDR1 and CDR2: SGHTA and FQGNSA. The CDR3 runs to 17 residues. Here the CDR3 DNA reads TGTGCCAGCAGCTTAGCTTCTTCCAGCGGGGGGGCGGAGACCCAGTACTTC. Amino acid sequence: CASSLASSSGGAETQYF.

V usage is TRBV12-2 and J usage is TRBJ2-5; TRBD1 was called by the table and not checked on the DNA. TRBV12-2 is an annotated pseudogene. The CDR3 contains 11 residues. CDR3 DNA: TGTGCAAGTCGTCGCGACAGGCCCCAGTACTTC. Its protein is CASRRDRPQYF.

The chain is built from TRBV5-4 and TRBJ2-7; 7 positions agree with TRBD1. Germline CDR1 and CDR2: SGHNT and YYREEE (reference sequence). Losses at the gene ends were 2 bases for V and 3 bases for J; bases not matched to a gene: 8. This CDR3 has 15 amino acids. CDR3 in amino acids: CASSLQGRHVYEQYF. CDR3 DNA: TGTGCCAGCAGCTTACAGGGGCGGCACGTCTACGAGCAGTACTTC.

This clone was counted only a few times. This rearrangement joins TRBV5-4 to TRBJ2-5; possible D gene TRBD1, 7 bases. CDR1 SGHNT and CDR2 YYREEE come from the germline V gene (reference sequence). The V end was cut by 3 bases, the J end by 5 bases, with 17 bases between. This CDR3 comprises 15 residues. In DNA, the CDR3 is TGTGCCAGCAGCTCAACCCAGGGGGGCCGGGAGACCCAGTACTTC. Translated: CASSSTQGGRETQYF.